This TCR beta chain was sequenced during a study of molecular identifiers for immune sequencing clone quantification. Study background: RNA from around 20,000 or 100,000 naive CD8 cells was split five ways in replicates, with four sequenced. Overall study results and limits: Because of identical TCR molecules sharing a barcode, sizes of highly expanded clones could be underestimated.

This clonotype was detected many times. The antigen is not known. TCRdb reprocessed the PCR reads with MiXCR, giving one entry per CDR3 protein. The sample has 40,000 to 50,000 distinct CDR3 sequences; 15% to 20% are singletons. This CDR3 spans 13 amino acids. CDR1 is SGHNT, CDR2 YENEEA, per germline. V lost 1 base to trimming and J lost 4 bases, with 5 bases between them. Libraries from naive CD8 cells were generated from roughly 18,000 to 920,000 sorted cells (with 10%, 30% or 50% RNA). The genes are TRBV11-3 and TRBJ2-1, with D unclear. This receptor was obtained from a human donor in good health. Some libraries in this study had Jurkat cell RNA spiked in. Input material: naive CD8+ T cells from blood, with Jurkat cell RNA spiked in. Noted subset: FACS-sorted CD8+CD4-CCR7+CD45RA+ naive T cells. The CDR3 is CASSLGPYNEQFF. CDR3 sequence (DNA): TGTGCCAGCAGCTTAGGTCCGTACAATGAGCAGTTCTTC.